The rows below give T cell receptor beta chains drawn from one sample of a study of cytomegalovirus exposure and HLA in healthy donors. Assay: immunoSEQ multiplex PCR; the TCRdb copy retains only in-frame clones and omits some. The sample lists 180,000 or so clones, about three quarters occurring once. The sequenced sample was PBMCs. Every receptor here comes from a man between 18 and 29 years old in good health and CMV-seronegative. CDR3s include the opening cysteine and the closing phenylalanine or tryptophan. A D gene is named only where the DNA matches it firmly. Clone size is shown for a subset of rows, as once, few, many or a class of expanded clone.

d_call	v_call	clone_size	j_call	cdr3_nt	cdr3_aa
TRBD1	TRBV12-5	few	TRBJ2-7	TGTGCTAGTGGTTTGGTACAGGGGGGTCCCTACGAGCAGTACTTC	CASGLVQGGPYEQYF
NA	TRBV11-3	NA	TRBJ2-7	TGTGCCAGCAGCTTAGGTGAGGGCAGGGGCTACGAGCAGTACTTC	CASSLGEGRGYEQYF
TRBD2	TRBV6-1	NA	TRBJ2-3	TGTGCCAGCAGCCTGGGACTAGCGCCAGATACGCAGTATTTT	CASSLGLAPDTQYF
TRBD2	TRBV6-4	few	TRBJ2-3	TGTGCCAGCAGTGCCGCTAGCGGGAGCACAGATACGCAGTATTTT	CASSAASGSTDTQYF
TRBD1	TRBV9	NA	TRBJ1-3	TGTGCCAGCAGCCCGCCCCAAAGGGGGCAGCGAAACACCATATATTTT	CASSPPQRGQRNTIYF
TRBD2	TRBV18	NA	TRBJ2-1	TGTGCCAGCTCCCCGACGAGGATAGCGGGAGGGAGCTCCTACAATGAGCAGTTCTTC	CASSPTRIAGGSSYNEQFF
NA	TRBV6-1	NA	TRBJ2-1	TGTGCCAGCAGTCCCCGCTCCTACAATGAGCAGTTCTTC	CASSPRSYNEQFF
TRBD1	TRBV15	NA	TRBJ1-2	TGTGCCACCAGCAGAGATCGGACAGGGGATGGCTACACCTTC	CATSRDRTGDGYTF
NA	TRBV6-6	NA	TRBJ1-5	TGTGCCAGCAGTTACTCGATGCCCGGGAGGCCCCAGCATTTT	CASSYSMPGRPQHF
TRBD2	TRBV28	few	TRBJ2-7	TGTGCCAGCAGTCATGGACTAGCGGGAGACTACGAGCAGTACTTC	CASSHGLAGDYEQYF
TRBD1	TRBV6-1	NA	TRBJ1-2	TGTGCCAGCGGCTCCGGGACAGGGATAAGCTATGGCTACACCTTC	CASGSGTGISYGYTF